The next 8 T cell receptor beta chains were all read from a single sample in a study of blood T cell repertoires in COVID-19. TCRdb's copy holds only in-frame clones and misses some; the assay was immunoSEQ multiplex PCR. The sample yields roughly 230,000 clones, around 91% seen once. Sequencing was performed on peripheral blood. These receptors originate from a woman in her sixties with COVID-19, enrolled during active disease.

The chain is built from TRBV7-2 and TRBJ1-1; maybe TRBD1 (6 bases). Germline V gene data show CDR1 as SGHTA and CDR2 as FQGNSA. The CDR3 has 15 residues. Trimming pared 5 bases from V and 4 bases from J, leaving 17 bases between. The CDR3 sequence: CASSPKTGLLTEAFF. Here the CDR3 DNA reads TGTGCCAGCAGCCCGAAGACAGGTTTACTCACTGAAGCTTTCTTT.

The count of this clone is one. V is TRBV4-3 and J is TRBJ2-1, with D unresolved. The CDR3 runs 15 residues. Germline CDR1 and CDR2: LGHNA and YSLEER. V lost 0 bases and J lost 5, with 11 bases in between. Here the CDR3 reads CASSQDNDWNNEQFF. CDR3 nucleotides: TGCGCCAGCAGCCAAGATAACGACTGGAACAATGAGCAGTTCTTC.

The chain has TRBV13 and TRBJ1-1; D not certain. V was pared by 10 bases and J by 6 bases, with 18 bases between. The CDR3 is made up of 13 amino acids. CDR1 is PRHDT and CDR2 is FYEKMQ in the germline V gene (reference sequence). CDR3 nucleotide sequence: TGTGCCACCCCCGGCGGGTTGAGATCTGAAGCTTTCTTT. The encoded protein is CATPGGLRSEAFF.

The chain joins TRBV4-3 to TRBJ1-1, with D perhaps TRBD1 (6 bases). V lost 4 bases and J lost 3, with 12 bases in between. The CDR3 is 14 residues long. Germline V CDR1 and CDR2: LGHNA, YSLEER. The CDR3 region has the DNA TGCGCCAGCAGCCTACAGGGTTTAGACACTGAAGCTTTCTTT. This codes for CASSLQGLDTEAFF.

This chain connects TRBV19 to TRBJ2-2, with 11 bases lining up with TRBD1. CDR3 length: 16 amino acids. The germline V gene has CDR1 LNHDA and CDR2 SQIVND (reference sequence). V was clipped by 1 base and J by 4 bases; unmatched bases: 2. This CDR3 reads CASSIGGQGGTGELFF. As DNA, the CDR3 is TGTGCCAGTAGTATAGGGGGACAGGGGGGCACCGGGGAGCTGTTTTTT.

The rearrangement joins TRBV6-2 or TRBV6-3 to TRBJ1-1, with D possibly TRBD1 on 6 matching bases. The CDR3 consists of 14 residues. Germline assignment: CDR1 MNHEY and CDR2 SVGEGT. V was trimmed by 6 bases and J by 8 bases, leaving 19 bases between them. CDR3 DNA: TGTGCCAGCAGACCTTCTGGGACAACTAGAGAAGCTTTCTTT. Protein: CASRPSGTTREAFF.

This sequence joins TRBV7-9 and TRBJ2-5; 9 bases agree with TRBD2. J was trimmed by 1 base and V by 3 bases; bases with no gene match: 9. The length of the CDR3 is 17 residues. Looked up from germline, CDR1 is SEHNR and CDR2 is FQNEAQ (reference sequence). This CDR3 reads CASSFGRLAGSQETQYF. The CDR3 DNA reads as TGTGCCAGCAGCTTTGGCCGGCTAGCGGGAAGCCAAGAGACCCAGTACTTC.

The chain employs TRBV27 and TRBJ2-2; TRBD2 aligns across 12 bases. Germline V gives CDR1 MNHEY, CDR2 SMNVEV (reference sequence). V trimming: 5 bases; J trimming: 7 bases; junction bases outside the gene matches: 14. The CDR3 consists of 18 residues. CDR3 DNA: TGTGCCAGCAGTCCCCCCGGCCTAGCGGGGGGGCCCGGCGGGGAGCTGTTTTTT. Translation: CASSPPGLAGGPGGELFF.